The 5 T cell receptor beta chains in this list originate from one sample, sequenced in a study of lymphopenia after photon versus proton radiotherapy. Assay used: immunoSEQ multiplex PCR; TCRdb lists only in-frame clones, some missing. The sample carries 20,000 to 25,000 clones, roughly 85% recorded once. Sequenced material: peripheral blood, taken from a patient treated with photon-based radiotherapy. These TCRs come from a man in his sixties with pancreatic cancer.

The chain combines TRBV6-7 with TRBJ2-7; possible D gene TRBD1, 5 bases. TRBV6-7 is an ORF, with its function uncertain. V was shortened by 5 bases and J by 2 bases, with 13 bases between the two germline ends. The CDR3 sequence is 14 residues long. CDR3 in amino acids: CASSEDIGAYEQYF. The CDR3 DNA follows: TGTGCCAGCAGTGAAGATATAGGGGCCTACGAGCAGTACTTC.

This clone has just a few counts. V gene TRBV5-6 combines with J gene TRBJ2-5; the match to TRBD2 covers 15 bases. This CDR3 has 19 residues. After removal of 4 bases from V and 5 bases from J, the junction contained 15 bases not matched to a gene. CDR1 SGHDT and CDR2 YYEEEE come from the germline V gene. The CDR3 DNA follows: TGTGCCAGCAGCGGAGAAGGGACTAGCGGGGGGACTACGAGGGAGACCCAGTACTTC. Its protein product is CASSGEGTSGGTTRETQYF. Combining the CDR3 with reference TRBV5-6 and TRBJ2-5 gives the whole variable domain DAGVTQSPTHLIKTRGQQVTLRCSPKSGHDTVSWYQQALGQGPQFIFQYYEEEERQRGNFPDRFSGHQFPNYSSELNVNALLLGDSALYLCASSGEGTSGGTTRETQYFGPGTRLLVL.

V gene TRBV4-1 combines with J gene TRBJ2-3, with a possible D match to TRBD2 (5 bases). The CDR3 is 15 residues long. CDR1 and CDR2 (germline): MGHRA, YSYEKL. Trimming cost V 4 bases and J 2 bases, with 13 bases left between them. CDR3 amino acids: CASSRVTTYTDTQYF. CDR3 bases: TGCGCCAGCAGCCGAGTGACTACCTACACAGATACGCAGTATTTT.

The chain has TRBV9 and TRBJ2-1, with D hard to call. The V gene's germline CDR1 is SGDLS and CDR2 YYNGEE. The ends were cut back, 0 bases at V and 4 bases at J, with 5 bases in the middle. This CDR3 contains 13 residues. The chain's CDR3 is CASSVDSYNEQFF. CDR3 DNA sequence: TGTGCCAGCAGCGTAGACAGTTACAATGAGCAGTTCTTC.

The chain employs TRBV23-1 and TRBJ2-6, with 8 positions matching TRBD1. TRBV23-1 carries the ORF label, with uncertain function. V trimming: 6 bases; J trimming: 0 bases; junction bases outside the gene matches: 10. This CDR3 is 18 amino acids long. CDR3 amino acids: CASRDRESSTSGANVLTF. The CDR3 DNA is TGCGCCAGCAGGGACAGGGAGAGCTCTACCTCTGGGGCCAACGTCCTGACTTTC.